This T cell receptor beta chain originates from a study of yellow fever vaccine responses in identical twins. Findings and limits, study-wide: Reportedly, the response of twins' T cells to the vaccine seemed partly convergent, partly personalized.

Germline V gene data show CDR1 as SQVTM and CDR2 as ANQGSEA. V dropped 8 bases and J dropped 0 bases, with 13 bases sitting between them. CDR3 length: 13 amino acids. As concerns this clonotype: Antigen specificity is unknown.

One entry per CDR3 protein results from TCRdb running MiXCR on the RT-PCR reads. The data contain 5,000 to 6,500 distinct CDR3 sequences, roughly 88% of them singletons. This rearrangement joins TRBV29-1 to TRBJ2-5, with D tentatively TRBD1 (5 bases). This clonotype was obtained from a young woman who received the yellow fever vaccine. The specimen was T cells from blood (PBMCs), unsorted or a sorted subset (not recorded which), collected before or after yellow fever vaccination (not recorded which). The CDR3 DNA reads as TGCAGCCCTTGGACATCAAACCAAGAGACCCAGTACTTC. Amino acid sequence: CSPWTSNQETQYF.